This TCR beta chain was sequenced in a study of T cell repertoires in ileal Crohn's disease. Findings and limits, study-wide: Every patient over 26.8% clonality showed endoscopic recurrence. Compared with non-smokers, active smokers at surgery showed more clonal expansions.

Around 490 nanograms of biopsy DNA per sample underwent TCRB immunosequencing. Clones were read by immunoSEQ multiplex PCR, and TCRdb kept only the in-frame ones, dropping some. The sample lists about 4,500 clones, approximately 72% occurring once. In the case of this clone: What it recognizes is unknown.

Eligibility required adulthood, ileal or ileocolonic Crohn's disease and indicated ileocolonic resection. The CDR3 extends over 13 amino acids. Germline V gene lookup returns CDR1 SEHNR and CDR2 FQNEAQ (reference sequence). Trimming cost V 5 bases and J 2 bases, with 10 bases left between them. The receptor was isolated from an adult with Crohn's disease. V and J are TRBV7-9 and TRBJ2-7, with D possibly being TRBD2 (5 bases). Sequenced input: ileal tissue. CDR3 residues: CASSTAGAYEQYF. CDR3 in DNA: TGTGCCAGCAGCACAGCCGGGGCCTACGAGCAGTACTTC.